This T cell receptor (beta chain) was observed in a study of regulatory T cells in long-lasting Graves disease. V trimming: 4 bases; J trimming: 2 bases; junction bases outside the gene matches: 6. The CDR3 is 14 residues long. Germline V lookup: CDR1 SQVTM, CDR2 ANQGSEA. Time point indicated: persistent/refractory GD, antithyroid drugs over 5 years with positive TRAb. From PBMCs, RNA was extracted and then used to make the TCR library. This clonotype was found a few times. Library construction for TCR beta used iRepertoire HTBI primers and Arm-PCR of CDR3 regions. Using its own MiXCR run on the multiplex PCR reads, TCRdb lists one record per CDR3 protein. The data hold about 400,000 distinct CDR3 sequences, with about a fifth observed a single time.

The chain links TRBV29-1 to TRBJ1-1; TRBD1 agrees at 8 bases. This TCR came from a female donor with Graves disease. The sequences come from peripheral blood mononuclear cells (PBMCs), collected when the disease was refractory, from a patient treated with antithyroid drugs. CDR3 protein: CSVGAQGDNTEAFF. CDR3 coding DNA: TGCAGCGTTGGGGCACAGGGGGACAACACTGAAGCTTTCTTT. The whole variable domain, filled in from reference TRBV29-1 and TRBJ1-1, reads SAVISQKPSRDICQRGTSLTIQCQVDSQVTMMFWYRQQPGQSLTLIATANQGSEATYESGFVIDKFPISRPNLTFSTLTVSNMSPEDSSIYLCSVGAQGDNTEAFFGQGTRLTVV.